This is a list of T cell receptor beta chains from one sample in a study of blood T cell repertoires in COVID-19. Some clones are missing from TCRdb's copy, which holds only in-frame ones; the method was immunoSEQ multiplex PCR. The sample records about 130,000 clones, about 89% being singletons. What was sequenced was peripheral blood. The receptor set was obtained from a woman aged 70-85 years with COVID-19, enrolled during active disease. Each CDR3 is given with its conserved first and last residue. Fields, in order: V gene, D gene, CDR3 protein. The D gene is left open where the match is weak.

v_call: TRBV28; d_call: NA; cdr3_aa: CASSLWARQETQYF
v_call: TRBV19; d_call: NA; cdr3_aa: CASSSQSNEKLFF
v_call: TRBV2; d_call: NA; cdr3_aa: CASRGNSGNTIYF
v_call: TRBV20-1; d_call: NA; cdr3_aa: CSASRRGEGTIYGYTF
v_call: TRBV5-1; d_call: TRBD1; cdr3_aa: CASWDRGRETQYF
v_call: TRBV12-3/TRBV12-4; d_call: NA; cdr3_aa: CASSFETAEAFF
v_call: TRBV2; d_call: NA; cdr3_aa: CASSTAFGTDTQYF
v_call: TRBV9; d_call: TRBD1; cdr3_aa: CASSERDRVREKLFF
v_call: TRBV15; d_call: TRBD1; cdr3_aa: CATSRGQGAGETQYF
v_call: TRBV28; d_call: TRBD1; cdr3_aa: CASGTGDSPLHF
v_call: TRBV4-2; d_call: TRBD2; cdr3_aa: CASSQEGGDTQYF
v_call: TRBV4-2; d_call: NA; cdr3_aa: CASSQGPSGEQYF
v_call: TRBV30; d_call: NA; cdr3_aa: CAWSGGGNQPQHF